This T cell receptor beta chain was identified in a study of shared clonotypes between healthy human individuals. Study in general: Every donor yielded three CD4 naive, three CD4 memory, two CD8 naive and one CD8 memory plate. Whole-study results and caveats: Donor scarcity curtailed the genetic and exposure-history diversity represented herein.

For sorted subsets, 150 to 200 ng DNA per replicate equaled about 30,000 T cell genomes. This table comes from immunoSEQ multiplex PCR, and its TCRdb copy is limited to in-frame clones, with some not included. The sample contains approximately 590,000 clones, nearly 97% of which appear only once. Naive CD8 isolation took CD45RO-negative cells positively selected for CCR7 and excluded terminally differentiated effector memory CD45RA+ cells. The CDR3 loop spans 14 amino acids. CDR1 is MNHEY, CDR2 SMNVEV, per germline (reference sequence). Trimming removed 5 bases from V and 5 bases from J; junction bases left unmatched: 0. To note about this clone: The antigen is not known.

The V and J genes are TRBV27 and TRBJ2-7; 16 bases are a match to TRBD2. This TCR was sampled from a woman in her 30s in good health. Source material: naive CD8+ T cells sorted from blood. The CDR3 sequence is CASSGTSGRDEQYF. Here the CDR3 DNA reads TGTGCCAGCAGTGGGACTAGCGGGAGGGACGAGCAGTACTTC.